Each of the 19 T cell receptor beta chains below was sequenced from the same sample in a study of patients and donors after allogeneic stem cell transplantation. MiXCR was run by TCRdb on the RT-PCR reads, yielding one entry per CDR3 protein. The sample records approximately 170,000 distinct CDR3 sequences, roughly 31% being singletons. Sample: blood, either unsorted or a sorted T cell fraction (not recorded which). The receptors shown here come from a human donor who was either an allogeneic HSCT recipient or a stem cell or donor lymphocyte infusion donor (not recorded which). It is not recorded whose cells these are; they may come from a transplant donor.

The chain uses TRBV4-3 and TRBJ2-7; D is uncertain. The CDR3 length is 15 residues. V was trimmed by 4 bases and J by 3 bases, leaving 16 bases between them. From germline, CDR1 is LGHNA and CDR2 YSLEER. The CDR3 region is CASSPIPSSIYEQYF. CDR3 coding DNA: TGCGCCAGCAGCCCCATCCCTAGTTCCATCTACGAGCAGTACTTC.

The rearrangement joins TRBV12-3 or TRBV12-4 to TRBJ1-2; possibly TRBD1 for D (5 bases). V was pared by 8 bases and J by 14 bases, with 18 bases between. CDR3 length equals 11 residues. This CDR3 is CASLRGGEITF. CDR3 nucleotide sequence: TGTGCCAGCCTAAGAGGAGGGGAAATAACCTTC.

This clonotype was detected only a few times. This chain uses TRBV6-5 with TRBJ1-2; D not resolved. The CDR3 has 12 amino acids. V lost 10 bases, J lost 3 bases, and 12 bases lay in between. Germline V lookup: CDR1 MNHEY, CDR2 SVGAGI. CDR3 sequence: CATTEDYYGYTF. The CDR3 bases are TGTGCCACCACTGAAGACTACTATGGCTACACCTTC.

This clonotype was counted ten times or more. The V call is TRBV12-3 or TRBV12-4, the J call TRBJ1-5; no clear D gene. Trimming took off 7 bases at V and 2 bases at J, with 9 bases between the two ends. This CDR3 spans 13 amino acids. CDR3 residues: CASNFERNQPQHF. The CDR3, as DNA: TGTGCCAGCAACTTCGAACGCAATCAGCCCCAGCATTTT.

This clonotype was observed many times. The rearrangement uses TRBV7-9 and TRBJ1-5, with D possibly TRBD1 on 6 matching bases. Germline CDR1 reads SEHNR; CDR2 reads FQNEAQ (reference sequence). Trimming removed 5 bases at V and 6 bases at J, with 11 bases between. This CDR3 has 13 residues. CDR3 DNA sequence: TGTGCCAGCAGCACCGGACAGACTCAGCCCCAGCATTTT. It translates to CASSTGQTQPQHF.

This clonotype was recorded a few times. The rearrangement uses TRBV7-9 and TRBJ2-7; 7 bases are shared with TRBD1. CDR1 is SEHNR and CDR2 is FQNEAQ in the germline V gene (reference sequence). V trimming: 0 bases; J trimming: 2 bases; junction bases outside the gene matches: 4. The CDR3 contains 15 residues. CDR3: CASSLAMTGTYEQYF. In DNA form, the CDR3 reads TGTGCCAGCAGCTTAGCCATGACAGGGACCTACGAGCAGTACTTC.

The table lists this clonotype with many counts. The CDR3 sequence is CASSYSYQQHNEKLFF. The CDR3, as DNA: TGTGCCAGCAGTTACTCGTATCAGCAGCATAATGAAAAACTGTTTTTT. The gene calls are TRBV6-5 and TRBJ1-4, with unresolved D. This CDR3 comprises 16 residues. Looked up from germline, CDR1 is MNHEY and CDR2 is SVGAGI. V was trimmed by 0 bases and J by 4 bases, leaving 12 bases between them.

This clonotype was counted only a few times. The chain is built from TRBV2 and TRBJ2-1, with 16 bases that match TRBD2. Trimming at V came to 9 bases and at J to 9 bases, leaving 2 bases not matched to a gene. The CDR3 consists of 13 residues. Germline CDR1 is SNHLY and CDR2 is FYNNEI. CDR3 region: CASGTSGRGEQFF. Written as DNA, the CDR3 is TGTGCCAGTGGGACTAGCGGGAGGGGTGAGCAGTTCTTC.

This clonotype was seen a handful of times. The genes are TRBV27 and TRBJ1-1; D gene uncertain. Trimming stripped 4 bases from V and 1 base from J, with 10 bases between. Per the germline V gene, CDR1 is MNHEY and CDR2 is SMNVEV (reference sequence). The CDR3 contains 14 residues. CDR3 DNA: TGTGCCAGCAGTTCCAACAAGTGGAACACTGAAGCTTTCTTT. It encodes CASSSNKWNTEAFF.

There are many counts of this clonotype. The V gene is TRBV10-3, the J gene TRBJ1-5, with a possible D match to TRBD1 (5 bases). V shed 11 bases and J shed 0 bases, with 11 bases lying between them. The CDR3 has 13 amino acids. Germline CDR1 is ENHRY and CDR2 is SYGVKD. The CDR3 protein is CAHRGDSNQPQHF. Written as DNA, the CDR3 is TGTGCCCATAGGGGAGATAGCAATCAGCCCCAGCATTTT.

This clonotype was counted only a few times. The chain recombines TRBV12-3 or TRBV12-4 with TRBJ2-7, with 10 bases lining up with TRBD1. Losses at the gene ends were 3 bases for V and 5 bases for J; bases not matched to a gene: 4. This CDR3 has 14 residues. The DNA of the CDR3 is TGTGCCAGCAGTTTGGGACAGGGGATAAACGAGCAGTACTTC. This encodes CASSLGQGINEQYF.

This chain links TRBV9 with TRBJ1-2; TRBD1 matches at 7 bases. The V and J ends lost 3 bases and 8 bases, in that order; junction bases with no gene match: 7. This CDR3 contains 13 residues. The germline CDR1 and CDR2 sequences are SGDLS and YYNGEE. The DNA for the CDR3 is TGTGCCAGCAGCGGTTCAGGGGGGCGAGGCTACACCTTC. Amino acids: CASSGSGGRGYTF.

V is TRBV7-9 and J is TRBJ2-1, with D perhaps TRBD1 (5 bases). V dropped 3 bases and J dropped 0 bases, with 12 bases sitting between them. This CDR3 spans 16 amino acids. The germline gives CDR1 SEHNR, CDR2 FQNEAQ (reference sequence). CDR3 amino acids: CASSFLQGFSYNEQFF. The CDR3 nucleotides read TGTGCCAGCAGCTTTCTCCAGGGTTTCTCCTACAATGAGCAGTTCTTC.

This chain links TRBV20-1 with TRBJ2-2; 8 bases line up with TRBD1. CDR3 length: 15 amino acids. The V and J ends lost 0 bases and 7 bases, in that order; junction bases with no gene match: 7. Germline CDR1 and CDR2: DFQATT and SNEGSKA (reference sequence). CDR3 sequence: CSARETGVKHGELFF. The DNA for the CDR3 is TGCAGTGCTAGAGAGACAGGGGTCAAACACGGGGAGCTGTTTTTT.

Details on this clonotype: The junction and the germline gene differ at one end; a read error may be behind it. This chain links TRBV12-3 or TRBV12-4 with TRBJ2-3; TRBD2 might be the D (5 bases). The CDR3 contains 14 residues. The CDR3 DNA sequence: TGTGCCATCAGTCTCCCGCTGAGGGCAGATACGCAGTATTTT. Amino acid sequence: CAISLPLRADTQYF.

The table lists this clonotype with a few counts. This rearrangement joins TRBV20-1 to TRBJ2-7; the D is unclear. The V gene's germline CDR1 is DFQATT and CDR2 SNEGSKA (reference sequence). This CDR3 comprises 14 residues. Trimming shortened V by 3 bases and J by 1 base, and 13 bases separated the two germline ends. The CDR3 here is CSASWRSRSYEQYF. The DNA of the CDR3 is TGCAGTGCTAGTTGGCGGAGTAGATCCTACGAGCAGTACTTC.

This clonotype came up many times. The V and J genes are TRBV5-1 and TRBJ1-4; 8 positions match TRBD1. Germline trimming cut 0 bases from V and 5 bases from J; bases unmatched to any gene: 3. CDR3 size: 15 residues. The germline V gene encodes CDR1 SGHRS and CDR2 YFSETQ. The CDR3 loop is CASSLADRENEKLFF. The CDR3 region has the DNA TGCGCCAGCAGCTTGGCGGACAGGGAGAATGAAAAACTGTTTTTT.

The chain carries TRBV5-1 and TRBJ2-2; no clear D. Trimming removed 6 bases at V and 5 bases at J, with 8 bases between. The CDR3 loop spans 12 amino acids. CDR1 and CDR2 from the germline V gene are SGHRS and YFSETQ. CDR3 DNA sequence: TGCGCCAGCACCCAGTCAACCGGGGAGCTGTTTTTT. It is translated as CASTQSTGELFF.

This chain uses TRBV6-5 with TRBJ2-1, with D hard to call. V dropped 6 bases and J dropped 5 bases, with 11 bases sitting between them. The CDR3 covers 13 residues. Germline values: CDR1 MNHEY, CDR2 SVGAGI. Written as DNA, the CDR3 is TGTGCCAGCAGACCCCTACCGGACAATGAGCAGTTCTTC. Its translation: CASRPLPDNEQFF.